Presented here are 28 T cell receptor beta chains from one specimen sequenced in a study of blood T cell repertoires in COVID-19. Generated by immunoSEQ multiplex PCR, the TCRdb table keeps only in-frame clones and is missing some. The sample includes 50,000 to 75,000 clones, over 90% of them seen just once. Specimen: peripheral blood. All receptors derive from a middle-aged man with active COVID-19.

The CDR3 spells CASSFIGTGPHEQYF. CDR3 DNA sequence: TGTGCCAGCAGCTTCATCGGGACAGGCCCCCACGAGCAGTACTTC. The chain joins TRBV7-8 to TRBJ2-7; 8 nucleotides line up with TRBD1. Germline assignment: CDR1 SGHVS and CDR2 FQNEAQ. V trimming: 3 bases; J trimming: 5 bases; junction bases outside the gene matches: 9. This CDR3 spans 15 amino acids.

This clone was detected only once. The chain joins TRBV5-4 to TRBJ1-2, with 7 bases identical to TRBD1. The CDR3 is made up of 12 amino acids. Germline V gene data show CDR1 as SGHNT and CDR2 as YYREEE (reference sequence). V was clipped by 3 bases and J by 5 bases; unmatched bases: 1. This CDR3 is CASSSTGYGYTF. CDR3 DNA sequence: TGTGCCAGCAGCTCGACAGGGTATGGCTACACCTTC.

The chain uses TRBV4-1 and TRBJ1-5; D is ambiguous. V was cut by 3 bases and J by 0 bases, with 6 bases left in between. The germline gives CDR1 MGHRA, CDR2 YSYEKL. The CDR3 length is 14 residues. Written as DNA, the CDR3 is TGCGCCAGCAGCCAGGGCCTTAGCAATCAGCCCCAGCATTTT. Protein product: CASSQGLSNQPQHF.

J is TRBJ1-3 and V is TRBV3-1 (or the pseudogene TRBV3-2), with TRBD1 as a possible D gene (5 bases). Germline lookup yields CDR1 LGHDT and CDR2 YNNKEL (reference sequence). There are 15 residues in the CDR3. The V gene lost 2 bases and the J gene lost 0 bases, with 8 bases spanning the gap. The CDR3 bases are TGTGCCAGCAGCCAACAGGGATCCTCTGGAAACACCATATATTTT. As protein: CASSQQGSSGNTIYF.

The chain recombines TRBV5-4 with TRBJ1-2, with D possibly being TRBD1 (6 bases). Germline assignment: CDR1 SGHNT and CDR2 YYREEE (reference sequence). The CDR3 has 14 amino acids. V lost 4 bases to trimming and J lost 7 bases, with 17 bases between them. CDR3: CASSQDRGVSGYTF. CDR3 sequence (DNA): TGTGCCAGCAGCCAGGACAGAGGGGTTAGTGGCTACACCTTC.

This clone was recorded only once. V gene TRBV10-3 combines with J gene TRBJ2-5; D remains unclear. The length of the CDR3 is 12 residues. V lost 7 bases and J 2 bases, leaving 8 bases between the germline ends. Germline V gives CDR1 ENHRY, CDR2 SYGVKD. CDR3 residues: CAIKTAQETQYF. In DNA form, the CDR3 reads TGTGCCATCAAAACAGCACAAGAGACCCAGTACTTC.

About this clone: Other DNA sequences from this sample encode an identical CDR3 as well. The chain has TRBV2 and TRBJ2-7; D ambiguous. The CDR3 length is 14 residues. Deletions cut 4 bases from V and 2 bases from J, with 12 bases between. Germline CDR1 is SNHLY and CDR2 is FYNNEI. As DNA, the CDR3 is TGTGCCAGCAGTGTTCAGCGCCTCACCTACGAGCAGTACTTC. Amino acids: CASSVQRLTYEQYF.

The chain uses TRBV14 and TRBJ1-6, with unresolved D. Germline assignment: CDR1 SGHDN and CDR2 FVKESK. V gave up 1 base and J gave up 8 bases, with 9 bases separating them. This CDR3 comprises 14 residues. This chain's CDR3 is CASSQVGRDSPLHF. CDR3 DNA: TGTGCCAGCAGCCAAGTGGGGAGGGATTCACCCCTCCACTTT.

The chain uses TRBV4-2 and TRBJ1-6; D gene uncertain. V was trimmed by 0 bases and J by 8 bases, leaving 14 bases between them. Germline CDR1 is LGHNA and CDR2 is YNFKEQ. CDR3 length: 16 residues. The CDR3 spells CASSQERSLPYSPLHF. DNA of the CDR3: TGTGCCAGCAGCCAAGAAAGGAGCCTCCCTTATTCACCCCTCCACTTT.

The chain combines TRBV20-1 with TRBJ2-3; 8 nucleotides align to TRBD2. With 3 bases clipped from V and 5 bases from J, the junction kept 7 bases outside the gene matches. Germline CDR1 reads DFQATT; CDR2 reads SNEGSKA (reference sequence). The CDR3 loop spans 14 amino acids. The CDR3 coding sequence is TGCAGTGCTAGTTATCAGCGGGAGCGAGATACGCAGTATTTT. This gives the protein CSASYQRERDTQYF.

The genes are TRBV6-2 or TRBV6-3 and TRBJ2-1, with a possible D match to TRBD1 (5 bases). The CDR3 runs 14 residues. The V end lost 2 bases, the J end lost 0 bases, and 5 bases lay between the germline ends. CDR1 and CDR2 from the germline V gene are MNHEY and SVGEGT. CDR3 nucleotides: TGTGCCAGCAGTTACGACAGCTCCTACAATGAGCAGTTCTTC. Translated: CASSYDSSYNEQFF.

The chain carries TRBV30 and TRBJ2-5, with 9 bases identical to TRBD2. The J segment lost 4 bases and the V segment lost 2 bases, leaving 5 bases of the junction unmatched. There are 14 residues in the CDR3. Germline V lookup: CDR1 GTSNPN, CDR2 SVGIG (reference sequence). The CDR3 protein is CAWSPGAGGETQYF. In DNA form, the CDR3 reads TGTGCCTGGAGTCCTGGAGCGGGGGGAGAGACCCAGTACTTC.

The chain combines TRBV28 with TRBJ1-3; 9 bases fit TRBD1. The CDR3 runs 18 residues. The germline gives CDR1 MDHEN, CDR2 SYDVKM. V dropped 1 base and J dropped 1; count of bases not matched to a gene: 8. The CDR3 region has the DNA TGTGCCAGCAGTTTATTTGGGGTCGACAGGGGGTCTGGAAACACCATATATTTT. It codes for CASSLFGVDRGSGNTIYF.

The CDR3 reads CATSALSGLNTGELFF. The CDR3 DNA sequence: TGTGCCACCAGCGCCCTTTCGGGACTGAACACCGGGGAGCTGTTTTTT. V and J are TRBV15 and TRBJ2-2, with a weak D call TRBD2 (6 bases). V was cut by 5 bases and J by 1 base, with 14 bases left in between. Germline V lookup: CDR1 LNHNV, CDR2 YYDKDF (reference sequence). CDR3 length equals 16 residues.

The chain carries TRBV27 and TRBJ1-2; D unresolved. Germline loops: CDR1 MNHEY, CDR2 SMNVEV (reference sequence). The CDR3 consists of 15 residues. Deletions cut 4 bases from V and 0 bases from J, with 12 bases between. The CDR3 sequence is CASSSTLESNYGYTF. For the CDR3, the DNA is TGTGCCAGCAGTTCCACTCTGGAGTCTAACTATGGCTACACCTTC.

The genes are TRBV19 and TRBJ2-7; D unclear. V lost 3 bases and J lost 7, with 16 bases in between. The V gene's germline CDR1 is LNHDA and CDR2 SQIVND (reference sequence). CDR3 length: 14 residues. The CDR3 reads CASSITSQFVEQYF. DNA of the CDR3: TGTGCCAGTAGTATCACCTCCCAGTTCGTAGAGCAGTACTTC.

The chain joins TRBV9 to TRBJ2-1, with D possibly matching TRBD2 (5 bases). Germline-derived CDR1 and CDR2 are SGDLS and YYNGEE. CDR3 length: 16 amino acids. V was shortened by 0 bases and J by 7 bases, with 17 bases between the two germline ends. In DNA, the CDR3 is TGTGCCAGCAGCGTAGGGGCCGTTGGCGGGTCGAATGAGCAGTTCTTC. Translating gives CASSVGAVGGSNEQFF.

The genes are TRBV27 and TRBJ1-3, with D unclear. There are 14 residues in the CDR3. V lost 4 bases and J 3 bases, leaving 10 bases between the germline ends. From germline, CDR1 is MNHEY and CDR2 SMNVEV (reference sequence). The DNA of the CDR3 is TGTGCCAGCAGTTCCCGGCAGGTTGGAAACACCATATATTTT. Residues: CASSSRQVGNTIYF.

This clone has at least ten counts. The rearrangement joins TRBV27 to TRBJ1-2; 9 positions agree with TRBD1. Per the germline V gene, CDR1 is MNHEY and CDR2 is SMNVEV (reference sequence). J was trimmed by 7 bases and V by 5 bases; bases with no gene match: 2. This CDR3 is 12 amino acids long. CDR3 protein: CASSTGGFGYTF. The CDR3 DNA follows: TGTGCCAGCAGTACAGGGGGCTTTGGCTACACCTTC.

The J gene is TRBJ2-6, the V gene TRBV15; 8 positions match TRBD1. This CDR3 has 16 amino acids. Germline V gene lookup returns CDR1 LNHNV and CDR2 YYDKDF (reference sequence). The V and J ends lost 5 bases and 2 bases, in that order; junction bases with no gene match: 5. The CDR3 spells CATSGGQAAGANVLTF. The CDR3 region has the DNA TGTGCCACCAGCGGGGGACAGGCGGCTGGGGCCAACGTCCTGACTTTC. The whole variable domain, remainder taken from reference TRBV15 and TRBJ2-6, is DAMVIQNPRYQVTQFGKPVTLSCSQTLNHNVMYWYQQKSSQAPKLLFHYYDKDFNNEADTPDNFQSRRPNTSFCFLDIRSPGLGDTAMYLCATSGGQAAGANVLTFGAGSRLTVL.

The chain links TRBV7-9 to TRBJ1-1; 7 nucleotides align to TRBD1. Per the germline V gene, CDR1 is SEHNR and CDR2 is FQNEAQ (reference sequence). The CDR3 consists of 14 residues. Losses at the gene ends were 3 bases for V and 5 bases for J; bases not matched to a gene: 6. In DNA form, the CDR3 reads TGTGCCAGCAGCTTCCGTCAGGGGGGAACTGAAGCTTTCTTT. It yields the protein CASSFRQGGTEAFF.

This chain joins TRBV6-5 and TRBJ1-1, with 7 bases aligning to TRBD1. This CDR3 comprises 14 residues. Per germline, CDR1 MNHEY and CDR2 SVGAGI. V was clipped by 6 bases and J by 4 bases; unmatched bases: 8. Here the CDR3 reads CASRKPGQFTEAFF. CDR3 DNA: TGTGCCAGCAGAAAACCGGGACAGTTCACTGAAGCTTTCTTT.

This clone was recorded once. The chain recombines TRBV29-1 with TRBJ1-1; no clear D gene. In germline, CDR1 is SQVTM, CDR2 ANQGSEA. V lost 6 bases and J lost 4, with 15 bases in between. CDR3 size: 13 residues. Written as DNA, the CDR3 is TGCAGCGTCCGGGAGGATTTAGGCACTGAAGCTTTCTTT. Its protein is CSVREDLGTEAFF.

The rearrangement uses TRBV5-5 and TRBJ2-3, with 8 bases identical to TRBD2. The V gene end was trimmed by 0 bases and the J gene end by 2 bases; junction bases not matched to a gene: 17. This CDR3 contains 20 residues. Germline loops: CDR1 SGHKS, CDR2 YYEKEE (reference sequence). The DNA of the CDR3 is TGTGCCAGCAGCTTGGCCCCCAGCGGGGGACCACTAGCTAACACAGATACGCAGTATTTT. Translated, it gives CASSLAPSGGPLANTDTQYF.

The genes are TRBV19 and TRBJ1-2; a weak D match, TRBD1 (5 bases). Per germline, CDR1 LNHDA and CDR2 SQIVND (reference sequence). The CDR3 runs to 12 residues. The ends were cut back, 5 bases at V and 2 bases at J, with 6 bases in the middle. The CDR3 reads CASSPGNYGYTF. The CDR3, as DNA: TGTGCCAGTAGTCCAGGGAACTATGGCTACACCTTC.

V gene TRBV27 combines with J gene TRBJ2-1, with TRBD2 matching 12 bases. V shed 8 bases and J 4 bases; nucleotides not matched to a gene: 3. The CDR3 sequence is 14 residues long. CDR1 MNHEY and CDR2 SMNVEV come from the germline V gene (reference sequence). CDR3 in DNA: TGTGCCAGCTCGGGACTAGCGGGTTACAATGAGCAGTTCTTC. Translating gives CASSGLAGYNEQFF.

V usage is TRBV29-1 and J usage is TRBJ1-1; unclear D gene. Germline loops: CDR1 SQVTM, CDR2 ANQGSEA. Trimming shortened V by 5 bases and J by 0 bases, and 13 bases separated the two germline ends. The CDR3 is 14 residues long. CDR3: CSVSGTPMNTEAFF. CDR3 in DNA: TGCAGCGTTTCGGGAACACCAATGAACACTGAAGCTTTCTTT.

The chain is built from TRBV28 and TRBJ2-7; TRBD1 matches at 8 bases. The CDR3 runs to 14 residues. V was clipped by 5 bases and J by 4 bases; unmatched bases: 7. The germline V gene has CDR1 MDHEN and CDR2 SYDVKM. The CDR3 DNA reads as TGTGCCAGCAGTCTTACAGGGGGTAGTTACGAGCAGTACTTC. Its translation is CASSLTGGSYEQYF.